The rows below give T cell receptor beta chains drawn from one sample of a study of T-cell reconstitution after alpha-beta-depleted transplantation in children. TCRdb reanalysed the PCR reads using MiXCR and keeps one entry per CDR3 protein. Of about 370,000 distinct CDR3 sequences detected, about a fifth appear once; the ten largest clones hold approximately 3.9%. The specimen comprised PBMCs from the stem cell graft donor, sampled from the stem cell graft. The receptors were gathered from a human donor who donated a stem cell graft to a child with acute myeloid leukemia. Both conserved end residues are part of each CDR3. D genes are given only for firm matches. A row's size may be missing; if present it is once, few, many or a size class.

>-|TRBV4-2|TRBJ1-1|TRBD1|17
TGTGCCAGCAGCCAAGATGTCTCGTCAGGGGGCCGGACTGAAGCTTTCTTT
CASSQDVSSGGRTEAFF
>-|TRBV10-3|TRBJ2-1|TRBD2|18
TGTGCCCTCAGTCCCCGGACTAGCGGGAGCTTCGCCCACAATGAGCAGTTCTTC
CALSPRTSGSFAHNEQFF
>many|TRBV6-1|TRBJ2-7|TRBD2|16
TGTGCCAGCAGTCCTGGCAAGCGGGATGGTTTACTGGAGCAGTACTTC
CASSPGKRDGLLEQYF
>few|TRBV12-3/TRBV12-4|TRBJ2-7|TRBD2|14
TGTGCCAGCAGTTTACGCTGGGACTACTACGAGCAGTACTTC
CASSLRWDYYEQYF
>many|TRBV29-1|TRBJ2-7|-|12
TGCAGCGTTGAAGAAAGCTCCTACGAGCAGTACTTC
CSVEESSYEQYF
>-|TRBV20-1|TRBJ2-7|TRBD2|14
TGCAGTGCTTGGGCTAGCGGGAGCTCCTACGAGCAGTACTTC
CSAWASGSSYEQYF
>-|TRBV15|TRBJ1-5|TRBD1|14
TGTGCCACCAGCAGCTGGACAGGGGATCAGCCCCAGCATTTT
CATSSWTGDQPQHF
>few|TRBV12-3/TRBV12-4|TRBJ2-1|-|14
-
CASSFGQGAGKRFF
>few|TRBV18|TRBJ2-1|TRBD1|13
TGTGCCAGCTCACCTGGGACAGTCGGTGAGCAGTTCTTC
CASSPGTVGEQFF
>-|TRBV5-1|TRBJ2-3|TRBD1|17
TGCGCCAGCAGCTTGGAAGACAGGGTGCTGAGCGCAGATACGCAGTATTTT
CASSLEDRVLSADTQYF
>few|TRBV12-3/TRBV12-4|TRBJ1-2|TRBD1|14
TGTGCCAGCAGTTTAGTCAGGGGGCTACTGGGCTACACCTTC
CASSLVRGLLGYTF
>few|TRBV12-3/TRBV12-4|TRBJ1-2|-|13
TGTGCCAGCAGCTCGGGCAGGGTCTATGGCTACACCTTC
CASSSGRVYGYTF
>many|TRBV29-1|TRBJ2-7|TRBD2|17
TGCAGCGTTGCTCCTCGACTAACTAGCGGGAGCTCCTACGAGCAGTACTTC
CSVAPRLTSGSSYEQYF
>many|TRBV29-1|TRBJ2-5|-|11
TGCAGCGTTGGGATCCAAGAGACCCAGTACTTC
CSVGIQETQYF
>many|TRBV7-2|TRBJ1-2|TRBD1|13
TGTGCCAGCAGCCCGATACAGGGGAGCGGCTACACCTTC
CASSPIQGSGYTF
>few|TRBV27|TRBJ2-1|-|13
TGTGCCAGCAGTTTATTTACCTACAATGAGCAGTTCTTC
CASSLFTYNEQFF
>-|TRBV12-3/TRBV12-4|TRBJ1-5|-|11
TGTGCCAGCGGAACACATCAGCCCCAGCATTTT
CASGTHQPQHF
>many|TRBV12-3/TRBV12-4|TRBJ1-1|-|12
TGTGCCAGCAGTTTGGTCAACACTGAAGCTTTCTTT
CASSLVNTEAFF
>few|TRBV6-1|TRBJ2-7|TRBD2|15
TGTGCCAGCAGTGAGACTAGCGGGTATGCCTACGAGCAGTACTTC
CASSETSGYAYEQYF
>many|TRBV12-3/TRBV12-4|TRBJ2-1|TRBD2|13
TGTGCCAGCACCCCGGGGGGATACAATGAGCAGTTCTTC
CASTPGGYNEQFF
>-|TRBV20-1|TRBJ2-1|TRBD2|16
TGCAGTGCTAATGGGCCGGGACTAGCGGGACTAGATGAGCAGTTCTTC
CSANGPGLAGLDEQFF
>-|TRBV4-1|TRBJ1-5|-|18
TGCGCCAGCAGCCCAGACACGATAACGGACAGAGGCGATCAGCCCCAGCATTTT
CASSPDTITDRGDQPQHF
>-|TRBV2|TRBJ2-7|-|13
TGTGCCAGCGGGGATGCCTTTGCCTACGAGCAGTACTTC
CASGDAFAYEQYF
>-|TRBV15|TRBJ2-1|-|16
TGTGCCACCAGCAGCCTGAACAGGCGTTTGGGCGATGAGCAGTTCTTC
CATSSLNRRLGDEQFF
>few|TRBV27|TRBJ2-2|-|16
TGTGCCAGCAGTCCCATAGGGGGAATGAACACCGGGGAGCTGTTTTTT
CASSPIGGMNTGELFF
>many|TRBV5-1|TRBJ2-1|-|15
TGCGCCAGCAGCCCATTAGGGGACTCCTACAATGAGCAGTTCTTC
CASSPLGDSYNEQFF
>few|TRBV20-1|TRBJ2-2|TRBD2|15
TGCAGTGCTAGACGCTCACTAGCGGACACCGGGGAGCTGTTTTTT
CSARRSLADTGELFF
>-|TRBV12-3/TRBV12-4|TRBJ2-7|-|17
TGTGCCAGCAGCCCCAAACGGGCCCTCATAGGGGACTACGAGCAGTACTTC
CASSPKRALIGDYEQYF